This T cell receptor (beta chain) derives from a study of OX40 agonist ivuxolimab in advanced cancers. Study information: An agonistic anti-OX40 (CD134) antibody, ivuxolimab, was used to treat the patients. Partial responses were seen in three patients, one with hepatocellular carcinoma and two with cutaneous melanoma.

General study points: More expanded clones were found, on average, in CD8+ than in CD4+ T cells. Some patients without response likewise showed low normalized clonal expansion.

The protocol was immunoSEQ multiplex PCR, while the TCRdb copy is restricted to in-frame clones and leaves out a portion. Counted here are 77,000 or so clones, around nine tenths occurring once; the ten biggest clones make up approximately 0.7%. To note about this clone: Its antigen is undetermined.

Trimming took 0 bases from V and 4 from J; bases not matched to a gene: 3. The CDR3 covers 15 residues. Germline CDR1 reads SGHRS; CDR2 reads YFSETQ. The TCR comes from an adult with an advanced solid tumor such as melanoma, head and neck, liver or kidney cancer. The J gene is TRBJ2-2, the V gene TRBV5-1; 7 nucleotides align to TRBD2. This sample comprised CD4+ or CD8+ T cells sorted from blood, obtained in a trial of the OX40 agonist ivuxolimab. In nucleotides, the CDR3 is TGCGCCAGCAGCTTGGCCCCGGGGGGCACCGGGGAGCTGTTTTTT. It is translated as CASSLAPGGTGELFF.